This T cell receptor (beta chain) appears in the sequencing data of a study of cytomegalovirus exposure and HLA in healthy donors. Study-level information: HLA-typed donors were the source of around 80 million unique TCRs, which an early data release held. Of all 400 or so donors who were genotyped, roughly 81% belonged to the Caucasian-associated ancestry cluster.

Primers included in the PCR were 60 Vbeta and 13 Jbeta primers. Assay used: immunoSEQ multiplex PCR; TCRdb lists only in-frame clones, some missing. The sample has under 200,000 clones, around 84% seen once. Germline CDR1 MGHDK, CDR2 SYGVNS. The CDR3 is 14 residues long. Trimming took 8 bases from V and 5 from J; bases not matched to a gene: 9. Study results and caveats: In terms of immune exposure information, only CMV serostatus was available.

In the case of this clone: What it binds is not known.

The sequence derives from a young woman in good health and CMV-seronegative. Sequencing used PBMCs. This chain uses TRBV25-1 with TRBJ2-7; 10 bases agree with TRBD2. CDR3 region: CASQTAGGPHEQYF. CDR3 nucleotide sequence: TGTGCCAGCCAGACAGCGGGAGGGCCCCACGAGCAGTACTTC.